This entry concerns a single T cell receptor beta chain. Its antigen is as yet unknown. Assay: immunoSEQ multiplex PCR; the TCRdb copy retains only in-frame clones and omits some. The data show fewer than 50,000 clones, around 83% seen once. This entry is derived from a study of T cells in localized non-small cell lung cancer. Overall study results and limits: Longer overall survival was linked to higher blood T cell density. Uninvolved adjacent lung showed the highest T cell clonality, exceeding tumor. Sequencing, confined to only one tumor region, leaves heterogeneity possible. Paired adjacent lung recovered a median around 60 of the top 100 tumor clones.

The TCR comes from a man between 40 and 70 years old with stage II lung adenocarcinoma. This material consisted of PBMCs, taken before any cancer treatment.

DNA of the CDR3: TGTGCCAGCAGCACAGGGATTGGCAAAAACATTCAGTACTTC. Protein: CASSTGIGKNIQYF. The chain employs TRBV7-2 and TRBJ2-4; tentative D call: TRBD1 (6 bases). This CDR3 region has 14 residues. Trimming pared 5 bases from V and 3 bases from J, leaving 11 bases between. Per germline, CDR1 SGHTA and CDR2 FQGNSA.